Listed below are T cell receptor beta chains from one sample, sequenced in a study of shared T cell receptors in the human thymus. Libraries were prepared by immunoSEQ multiplex PCR; TCRdb keeps only in-frame clonotypes and omits some of them. Among 600,000 to 900,000 clones listed, 80% to 90% were seen once. These data also formed part of another study, on human thymus T cells.

The sequenced sample consisted of thymocytes. The receptors shown here come from a girl under three years old with a congenital heart defect. Both conserved end residues are part of each CDR3. The order of the fields is D gene, V gene, J gene, clone size, CDR3 DNA, CDR3 protein. D genes are given only for firm matches. Part of the rows lack a size; the others show once, few, many or a class for expanded clones.

D: -
V: TRBV7-2
J: TRBJ1-5
size: once
DNA: TGTGCCAGCAGCCTGGGCAGGGGCAATCAGCCCCAGCATTTT
CDR3: CASSLGRGNQPQHF

D: -
V: TRBV12-5
J: TRBJ1-1
size: -
DNA: TGTGCTAGTGGTTTGGAAAGGGGGGGGAACACTGAAGCTTTCTTT
CDR3: CASGLERGGNTEAFF

D: TRBD1
V: TRBV12-5
J: TRBJ2-7
size: -
DNA: TGTGCTAGTGGTTTGTCCCACGCGTTACCGGGACAGGGCATAGGGTACGAGCAGTACTTC
CDR3: CASGLSHALPGQGIGYEQYF

D: -
V: TRBV7-3
J: TRBJ2-3
size: -
DNA: TGTGCCAGCAGCTGGGCCGGCCTTAGCACAGATACGCAGTATTTT
CDR3: CASSWAGLSTDTQYF

D: TRBD1
V: TRBV5-1
J: TRBJ2-7
size: -
DNA: TGCGCCAGCAGCGGAACGCACAGGGGACAAGACTCCTACGAGCAGTACTTC
CDR3: CASSGTHRGQDSYEQYF

D: -
V: TRBV4-3
J: TRBJ1-6
size: -
DNA: TGCGCCAGCAGCCTCGGGACACCTGGCTCCTATAATTCACCCCTCCACTTT
CDR3: CASSLGTPGSYNSPLHF

D: TRBD1
V: TRBV28
J: TRBJ2-7
size: -
DNA: TGTGCCAGCAGACCCACAGGGGACTACGAGCAGTACTTC
CDR3: CASRPTGDYEQYF

D: TRBD1
V: TRBV10-3
J: TRBJ1-4
size: -
DNA: TGTGCCATCAGTTGGACAGGGGATGAAAAACTGTTTTTT
CDR3: CAISWTGDEKLFF

D: -
V: TRBV2
J: TRBJ1-6
size: few
DNA: TGTGCCAGCAGAGAAGGGGGGCATTCACCCCTCCACTTT
CDR3: CASREGGHSPLHF

D: TRBD1
V: TRBV30
J: TRBJ1-2
size: -
DNA: TGTGCCTGGAGGGGAGGGACAGGGTATGGCTACACCTTC
CDR3: CAWRGGTGYGYTF

D: -
V: TRBV27
J: TRBJ1-6
size: -
DNA: TGTGCCAGCAGCAACGGGCCTCAGGGTGAAGGTCCTAATAATTCAACCCTCCACTTT
CDR3: CASSNGPQGEGPNNSTLHF

D: TRBD2
V: TRBV6-1
J: TRBJ2-7
size: -
DNA: TGTGCCAGCAGTGGGAAGCGGGGGACCTACGAGCAGTACTTC
CDR3: CASSGKRGTYEQYF

D: -
V: TRBV2
J: TRBJ2-4
size: -
DNA: TGTGCCAGCAGTGGGTCACCTGAGACAGGGAGGGCCAAAAACATTCAGTACTTC
CDR3: CASSGSPETGRAKNIQYF

D: TRBD1
V: TRBV4-1
J: TRBJ2-3
size: -
DNA: TGCGCCAGCAGCCAAGATTGTGGGGACAGGGAAGAGGGCACAGATACGCAGTATTTT
CDR3: CASSQDCGDREEGTDTQYF

D: TRBD1
V: TRBV5-1
J: TRBJ1-1
size: -
DNA: TGCGCCAGCAGCAGGACAGGGGATGACACTGAAGCTTTCTTT
CDR3: CASSRTGDDTEAFF

D: TRBD1
V: TRBV6-6
J: TRBJ1-5
size: -
DNA: TGTGCCAGCAGTTCGGGGGGACAGGAGGGTCAGCCCCAGCATTTT
CDR3: CASSSGGQEGQPQHF

D: -
V: TRBV7-3
J: TRBJ1-4
size: -
DNA: TGTGCCCTGTCGGACAGACGTAATGAAAAACTGTTTTTT
CDR3: CALSDRRNEKLFF

D: TRBD1
V: TRBV27
J: TRBJ1-2
size: few
DNA: TGTGCCAGCAGTATCGACAGGGGAAGTAACTATGGCTACACCTTC
CDR3: CASSIDRGSNYGYTF

D: TRBD2
V: TRBV29-1
J: TRBJ2-5
size: -
DNA: TGCAGCGTTGACGGGCTAGCGGGGGAGCAAGAGACCCAGTACTTC
CDR3: CSVDGLAGEQETQYF

D: TRBD1
V: TRBV28
J: TRBJ2-2
size: -
DNA: TGTGCCAGCAGTCCATCCTGGACAGGGACAACCGGGGAGCTGTTTTTT
CDR3: CASSPSWTGTTGELFF

D: -
V: TRBV6-1
J: TRBJ2-1
size: -
DNA: TGTGCCAGCAGTGACTGGACTATCTACAATGAGCAGTTCTTC
CDR3: CASSDWTIYNEQFF

D: TRBD1
V: TRBV6-1
J: TRBJ1-4
size: -
DNA: TGTGCCAGCAGTGACTCGGGACAGGAGAATGAAAAACTGTTTTTT
CDR3: CASSDSGQENEKLFF

D: -
V: TRBV19
J: TRBJ2-1
size: -
DNA: TGTGCCAGTAGTATGAGTCTGGAGGGCAATGAGCAGTTCTTC
CDR3: CASSMSLEGNEQFF

D: -
V: TRBV7-2
J: TRBJ2-1
size: -
DNA: TGTGCCAGCAGCTTAGTGGGTAGCGAGCAGTTCTTC
CDR3: CASSLVGSEQFF

D: TRBD1
V: TRBV5-1
J: TRBJ2-3
size: -
DNA: TGCGCCAGCAGCCTGCGGACAAGGACAGGGGGAAGTACAGATACGCAGTATTTT
CDR3: CASSLRTRTGGSTDTQYF

D: -
V: TRBV20-1
J: TRBJ1-1
size: -
DNA: TGCAGTGCTAGTACCAGGGCTGAAGCTTTCTTT
CDR3: CSASTRAEAFF

D: -
V: TRBV6-5
J: TRBJ2-1
size: few
DNA: TGTGCCAGCAGGCCCGGGATAAAAAATTACAATGAGCAGTTCTTC
CDR3: CASRPGIKNYNEQFF

D: -
V: TRBV19
J: TRBJ1-2
size: -
DNA: TGTGCCAGTACGGAAGGACAGAGCCTTAACTATGGCTACACCTTC
CDR3: CASTEGQSLNYGYTF

D: TRBD2
V: TRBV5-1
J: TRBJ2-7
size: few
DNA: TGCGCCAGCAGCTCCAACCCAGGACTAGCGGGGTTTACCTACGAGCAGTACTTC
CDR3: CASSSNPGLAGFTYEQYF

D: -
V: TRBV9
J: TRBJ1-4
size: once
DNA: TGTGCCAGCAGCGCCGGGAGGGCCGCAAATGAAAAACTGTTTTTT
CDR3: CASSAGRAANEKLFF